Here is one T cell receptor beta chain with its context. The V gene end was trimmed by 0 bases and the J gene end by 7 bases; junction bases not matched to a gene: 4. Germline V gives CDR1 SGDLS, CDR2 YYNGEE. The CDR3 has 14 residues. These data originate in a study of blood T cell repertoires in COVID-19. Here immunoSEQ multiplex PCR was the method, and the copy in TCRdb shows in-frame clones only, minus some. This table holds about 130,000 clones, just under 85% found once. The TCR was taken from an elderly woman with acute or convalescent COVID-19. The chain has TRBV9 and TRBJ2-1; TRBD2 agrees at 7 bases. The sample consisted of peripheral blood. The DNA for the CDR3 is TGTGCCAGCAGCGTAGGGGGGGGACCGAATGAGCAGTTCTTC. Protein sequence: CASSVGGGPNEQFF.